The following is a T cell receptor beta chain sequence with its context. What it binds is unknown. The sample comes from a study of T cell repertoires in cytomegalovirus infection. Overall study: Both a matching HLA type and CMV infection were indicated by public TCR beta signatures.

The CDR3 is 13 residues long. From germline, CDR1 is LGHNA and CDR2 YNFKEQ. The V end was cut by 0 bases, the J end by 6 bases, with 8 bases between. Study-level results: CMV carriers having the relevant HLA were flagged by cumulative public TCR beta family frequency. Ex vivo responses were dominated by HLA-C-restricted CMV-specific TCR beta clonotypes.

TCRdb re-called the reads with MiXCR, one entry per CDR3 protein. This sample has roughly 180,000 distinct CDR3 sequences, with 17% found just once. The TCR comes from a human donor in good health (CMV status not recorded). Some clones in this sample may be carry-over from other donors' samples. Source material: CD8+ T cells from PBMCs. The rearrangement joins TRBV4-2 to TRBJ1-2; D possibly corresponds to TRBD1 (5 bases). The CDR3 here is CASSQDPRDGYTF. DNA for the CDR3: TGTGCCAGCAGCCAAGATCCCAGGGATGGCTACACCTTC.